These 21 T cell receptor beta chains came from one sample sequenced in a study of long-term antiretroviral therapy in people with HIV. Version v3.0 of the immunoSEQ assay was performed at survey level. Sequenced by immunoSEQ multiplex PCR; TCRdb stores in-frame clones only, minus some. This table holds 20,000 to 25,000 clones, roughly 80% found once. This specimen was unsorted PBMCs, taken 0.2 years after starting antiretroviral therapy. The origin of the receptors is a woman between 25 and 40 years old with HIV.

The chain links TRBV29-1 to TRBJ1-2; D is undetermined. Germline V lookup: CDR1 SQVTM, CDR2 ANQGSEA. The CDR3 runs 14 residues. V dropped 5 bases and J dropped 0 bases, with 13 bases sitting between them. The CDR3 nucleotides are TGCAGCGTTAGTCCCAAGAGTGCTAACTATGGCTACACCTTC. This codes for CSVSPKSANYGYTF. Full variable domain (rest looked up from reference TRBV29-1 and TRBJ1-2): SAVISQKPSRDICQRGTSLTIQCQVDSQVTMMFWYRQQPGQSLTLIATANQGSEATYESGFVIDKFPISRPNLTFSTLTVSNMSPEDSSIYLCSVSPKSANYGYTFGSGTRLTVV.

The chain joins TRBV11-2 to TRBJ1-5, with D unclear. Germline assignment: CDR1 SGHAT and CDR2 FQNNGV. Trimming shortened V by 1 base and J by 5 bases, and 6 bases separated the two germline ends. This CDR3 region has 13 residues. CDR3 DNA sequence: TGTGCCAGCAGCTTAGGGGTCGATCAGCCCCAGCATTTT. As protein: CASSLGVDQPQHF.

The J gene is TRBJ1-1, the V gene TRBV2, with 7 positions matching TRBD1. The germline V gene encodes CDR1 SNHLY and CDR2 FYNNEI. CDR3 length equals 13 residues. V lost 6 bases, J lost 4 bases, and 5 bases stayed unmatched. The CDR3 here is CASSLQGSTEAFF. Here the CDR3 DNA reads TGTGCCAGCAGCCTACAGGGGAGCACTGAAGCTTTCTTT. Using reference TRBV2 and TRBJ1-1 for the parts outside the CDR3, the full variable domain is EPEVTQTPSHQVTQMGQEVILRCVPISNHLYFYWYRQILGQKVEFLVSFYNNEISEKSEIFDDQFSVERPDGSNFTLKIRSTKLEDSAMYFCASSLQGSTEAFFGQGTRLTVV.

The V call is TRBV7-3, the J call TRBJ2-7; possibly TRBD1 or TRBD2 for D (6 bases each). The CDR3 extends over 10 amino acids. Germline loops: CDR1 SGHTA, CDR2 FQGTGA. Trimming took 7 bases from V and 7 from J, leaving 8 bases between them. The CDR3 region is CASKGGEQYV. The DNA for the CDR3 is TGTGCCAGCAAGGGGGGTGAGCAGTACGTC.

The rearrangement joins TRBV2 to TRBJ1-1; tentatively, D is TRBD1 (6 bases). In germline, CDR1 is SNHLY, CDR2 FYNNEI. This CDR3 contains 13 residues. Trimming took 4 bases from V and 1 from J, leaving 7 bases between them. CDR3 loop: CASSVTGNTEAFF. As DNA, the CDR3 is TGTGCCAGCAGTGTGACAGGGAACACTGAAGCTTTCTTT.

The chain uses TRBV29-1 and TRBJ2-2; D is unresolved. Per the germline V gene, CDR1 is SQVTM and CDR2 is ANQGSEA. Trimming left V 1 base short and J 1 base short, with 4 bases between. The CDR3 extends over 13 amino acids. CDR3 loop: CSVEAENTGELFF. CDR3 nucleotide sequence: TGCAGCGTTGAAGCTGAGAACACCGGGGAGCTGTTTTTT.

The chain combines TRBV19 with TRBJ1-1; 8 bases are a match to TRBD1. Germline CDR1 LNHDA, CDR2 SQIVND (reference sequence). The trim removed 3 bases at V and 2 bases at J, leaving 2 bases unmatched. The CDR3 runs to 14 residues. CDR3 region: CASSITGGNTEAFF. CDR3 bases: TGTGCCAGTAGTATTACAGGGGGAAACACTGAAGCTTTCTTT.

CDR3 sequence: CASSVATGGVGSPLHF. The CDR3 bases are TGTGCCAGCAGCGTGGCGACAGGGGGCGTTGGCTCACCCCTCCACTTT. V gene TRBV9 combines with J gene TRBJ1-6, with 10 bases that match TRBD1. CDR3 size: 16 residues. Germline-derived CDR1 and CDR2 are SGDLS and YYNGEE. J lost 10 bases, V lost 2 bases, and 9 bases had no gene match. Filled out from reference TRBV9 and TRBJ1-6, the complete variable domain reads DSGVTQTPKHLITATGQRVTLRCSPRSGDLSVYWYQQSLDQGLQFLIQYYNGEERAKGNILERFSAQQFPDLHSELNLSSLELGDSALYFCASSVATGGVGSPLHFGNGTRLTVT.

In this sample, this clone turned up once. The chain is built from TRBV19 and TRBJ2-2, with a tentative D call TRBD1 (6 bases). This CDR3 spans 16 amino acids. Germline CDR1 LNHDA, CDR2 SQIVND (reference sequence). V was pared by 10 bases and J by 3 bases, with 21 bases between. CDR3 loop: CATPRQEIGYTGELFF. The CDR3 nucleotides are TGTGCCACCCCTAGACAGGAGATCGGATACACCGGGGAGCTGTTTTTT.

The rearrangement links TRBV18 to TRBJ1-6, with D possibly being TRBD1 (6 bases). Germline CDR1 is KGHSH and CDR2 is LQKENI. This CDR3 region has 14 residues. Trimming pared 2 bases from V and 9 bases from J, leaving 11 bases between. The CDR3 nucleotides read TGTGCCAGCTCACCATGGGGGGCGGCTTCACCCCTCCACTTT. Translation gives CASSPWGAASPLHF. Full variable domain (outside the CDR3, taken from reference TRBV18 and TRBJ1-6): NAGVMQNPRHLVRRRGQEARLRCSPMKGHSHVYWYRQLPEEGLKFMVYLQKENIIDESGMPKERFSAEFPKEGPSILRIQQVVRGDSAAYFCASSPWGAASPLHFGNGTRLTVT.

The chain combines TRBV5-1 with TRBJ1-2; 10 bases are a match to TRBD1. This CDR3 has 14 amino acids. Germline-derived CDR1 and CDR2 are SGHRS and YFSETQ. Trimming took 2 bases from V and 6 from J; bases not matched to a gene: 4. The CDR3 DNA follows: TGCGCCAGCAGCTTCCGGGACAGGGGTAATGGCTACACCTTC. Amino acid sequence: CASSFRDRGNGYTF.

The rearrangement links TRBV28 to TRBJ2-5; possibly TRBD1 or TRBD2 for D (5 bases each). V was cut by 8 bases and J by 4 bases, with 11 bases left in between. Germline V gene lookup returns CDR1 MDHEN and CDR2 SYDVKM. CDR3 size: 12 residues. The CDR3 here is CASGGTAETQYF. In DNA, the CDR3 is TGTGCCAGCGGTGGGACGGCAGAGACCCAGTACTTC.

The chain carries TRBV18 and TRBJ2-2, with TRBD1 identical over 8 bases. Germline CDR1 reads KGHSH; CDR2 reads LQKENI. This CDR3 contains 15 residues. Trimming at V came to 8 bases and at J to 2 bases, leaving 7 bases not matched to a gene. The CDR3 spells CASQPGQVNTGELFF. Here the CDR3 DNA reads TGTGCCAGCCAACCGGGACAGGTTAACACCGGGGAGCTGTTTTTT.

V and J are TRBV7-2 and TRBJ2-1, with D possibly being TRBD1 or TRBD2 (5 bases each). V was clipped by 3 bases and J by 7 bases, with 22 bases between them. Per germline, CDR1 SGHTA and CDR2 FQGNSA. The CDR3 sequence is 17 residues long. The CDR3: CASSFRGDWSEANEQFF. For the CDR3, the DNA is TGTGCCAGCAGCTTTCGGGGCGACTGGTCAGAGGCGAATGAGCAGTTCTTC. Complete variable domain (other parts from reference TRBV7-2 and TRBJ2-1): GAGVSQSPSNKVTEKGKDVELRCDPISGHTALYWYRQSLGQGLEFLIYFQGNSAPDKSGLPSDRFSAERTGGSVSTLTIQRTQQEDSAVYLCASSFRGDWSEANEQFFGPGTRLTVL.

The gene calls are TRBV10-3 and TRBJ1-1; D not certain. Germline CDR1 is ENHRY and CDR2 is SYGVKD. The germline V and J ends were trimmed by 6 bases and 4 bases, with 12 bases remaining between them. This CDR3 has 13 residues. DNA of the CDR3: TGTGCCATCAGCAAGGATGACGGCACTGAAGCTTTCTTT. This gives the protein CAISKDDGTEAFF.

The gene calls are TRBV30 and TRBJ2-5; 8 bases are shared with TRBD1. J gave up 5 bases and V 2 bases, and 7 bases lay outside the gene matches. The germline CDR1 and CDR2 sequences are GTSNPN and SVGIG (reference sequence). This CDR3 contains 14 residues. In nucleotides, the CDR3 is TGTGCCTGGAGTCGGGCAGGGGGCAGGGAGACCCAGTACTTC. This codes for CAWSRAGGRETQYF.

The rearrangement links TRBV7-8 to TRBJ2-7; D ambiguous. This CDR3 spans 12 amino acids. Deletions cut 4 bases from V and 3 bases from J, with 7 bases between. Germline CDR1 reads SGHVS; CDR2 reads FQNEAQ. CDR3 residues: CASSSKNYEQYF. Written as DNA, the CDR3 is TGTGCCAGCAGCTCCAAGAACTACGAGCAGTACTTC.

The chain is built from TRBV6-6 and TRBJ1-6; no reliable D call. The CDR3 runs 12 residues. Germline-derived CDR1 and CDR2 are MNHNY and SVGAGI (reference sequence). Trimming removed 6 bases at V and 8 bases at J, with 8 bases between. CDR3: CASRNADSPLHF. CDR3 DNA sequence: TGTGCCAGCAGGAACGCAGATTCACCCCTCCACTTT.

This rearrangement joins TRBV10-3 to TRBJ1-3, with D uncertain. Germline CDR1 reads ENHRY; CDR2 reads SYGVKD. Deletions cut 11 bases from V and 3 bases from J, with 17 bases between. The CDR3 is 14 residues long. CDR3 nucleotide sequence: TGTGCCTCCCGGGATAATTTGGGTGGAAACACCATATATTTT. The encoded protein is CASRDNLGGNTIYF.

The chain combines TRBV2 with TRBJ1-4; tentatively, D is TRBD1 (6 bases). This CDR3 is 15 amino acids long. Germline values: CDR1 SNHLY, CDR2 FYNNEI. The V and J ends lost 4 bases and 6 bases respectively, with 15 bases between them. The CDR3 sequence is CASSGTVTSHEKLFF. CDR3 in DNA: TGTGCCAGCAGTGGGACAGTCACTTCACATGAAAAACTGTTTTTT.

CDR3 sequence reads: CASSLRLAGGLDTQYF. DNA of the CDR3: TGCGCCAGCAGCTTAAGACTAGCGGGGGGATTGGATACGCAGTATTTT. The V call is TRBV5-1, the J call TRBJ2-3; 13 positions agree with TRBD2. There are 16 residues in the CDR3. Unmatched junction bases numbered 6, after V lost 2 bases and J lost 6 bases. Germline V gives CDR1 SGHRS, CDR2 YFSETQ.